This T cell receptor beta chain was retrieved from a study of early T cells in non-severe SARS-CoV-2 infection (dated by TCRdb to the early 2020s). Notes on the research overall: Because TCR sequencing relied on bulk RNA taken from unsorted whole blood, pairing of alpha and beta chains was not possible. Broad study findings and their caveats: VDJdb matching was skewed toward anti-spike CD8 responses and likely underestimated virus-specific expansions, missing private and CD4 specificities.

The method was 5' RACE. Sequencing relied on a NextSeq 500. The TCR library protocol attached unique molecular identifiers to individual cDNA molecules to correct for sequencing error and PCR bias. TCR alpha and beta chains were both sequenced, and the abundances of alpha and beta sequences in each sample were closely correlated with each other. For the original study's pipeline: V gene, J gene and CDR3 annotation of TCR sequences was performed with Decombinator V4. Expanded TCRs were defined as changing significantly between any two time points under a Poisson model with p below 0.0001. TCR abundances were normalised to the total number of TCRs sequenced in each sample and reported as counts per million. TRAV1-2 paired with TRAJ12, TRAJ20 or TRAJ33 defined MAIT TCRs, while TRAV10 paired with TRAJ18 defined iNKT TCRs. VDJdb, accessed 1 November 2021, was searched for CMV, EBV and SARS-CoV-2 annotated TCRs, excluding TCRs annotated for multiple antigens. In-frame beta chains were kept once TCRdb had trimmed the public reads at Q25 with fastp and called clones with MiXCR. Every CDR3 protein is listed once, alongside the most common genes and DNA of its rows. The V and J calls shown here were made by TCRdb, not taken from the authors' results. Present in this sample are roughly 75,000 distinct CDR3 sequences, about 11% of which were seen just once. Around 5% of the sample is held by the ten biggest clonotypes.

This was a case-control study nested in a cohort of healthcare workers in London, UK, who had nasopharyngeal swab PCR tests and blood samples taken every week. Healthcare workers were recruited during the week of the UK lockdown, between 23 and 31 March 2020, and followed weekly for up to about 15 weeks. V is reduced by 6 bases and J by 9 bases, leaving a spacing of 15 bases between them. The germline V gene provides CDR1 MNHEY and CDR2 SVGEGT. The CDR3 has 13 amino acids, counting the end cysteine and phenylalanine. The CDR3 DNA has 39 bases and is translated from base 1. This clonotype was seen a few times. The antigen it recognizes is unknown. Qualities for individual bases were not recorded, and no much larger clone is one base off.

Sequencing used whole blood. This TCR derives from an adult who was a healthcare worker with PCR-confirmed SARS-CoV-2 infection or an uninfected control (not recorded which). This chain joins TRBV6-2 or TRBV6-3 to TRBJ2-1; the D gene is possibly TRBD1 or TRBD2, with 5 bases matching each. The CDR3 protein sequence reads: CASRPEGLREQFF. The DNA is TGTGCCAGCAGACCAGAGGGGCTGCGTGAGCAGTTCTTC.